This T cell receptor beta chain was captured in a study of blood T cells in healthy people across ages. Germline lookup yields CDR1 SGHAT and CDR2 FQNNGV. The length of the CDR3 is 16 residues. In this sample, this clonotype turned up a few times. One junction end disagrees with the germline gene, perhaps due to a read error. A second PCR of roughly 6 to 12 cycles used a sample-barcoded 5' primer and a J-beta primer mix. TCRdb ran MiXCR on the 5' RACE reads and lists one entry per CDR3 protein. The sample shows approximately 1.5 million distinct CDR3 sequences, about 31% of them seen only once. The chain combines TRBV11-2 with TRBJ2-3; a possible D gene is TRBD2 (6 bases). The sample was blood. The TCR sequence derives from a woman under 40 in good health. The CDR3 region has the DNA TGTGCCAGCAGCTTAGGTTCTGGAGGGATGGGAGATACGCGGTATTTT. It is translated as CASSLGSGGMGDTRYF.